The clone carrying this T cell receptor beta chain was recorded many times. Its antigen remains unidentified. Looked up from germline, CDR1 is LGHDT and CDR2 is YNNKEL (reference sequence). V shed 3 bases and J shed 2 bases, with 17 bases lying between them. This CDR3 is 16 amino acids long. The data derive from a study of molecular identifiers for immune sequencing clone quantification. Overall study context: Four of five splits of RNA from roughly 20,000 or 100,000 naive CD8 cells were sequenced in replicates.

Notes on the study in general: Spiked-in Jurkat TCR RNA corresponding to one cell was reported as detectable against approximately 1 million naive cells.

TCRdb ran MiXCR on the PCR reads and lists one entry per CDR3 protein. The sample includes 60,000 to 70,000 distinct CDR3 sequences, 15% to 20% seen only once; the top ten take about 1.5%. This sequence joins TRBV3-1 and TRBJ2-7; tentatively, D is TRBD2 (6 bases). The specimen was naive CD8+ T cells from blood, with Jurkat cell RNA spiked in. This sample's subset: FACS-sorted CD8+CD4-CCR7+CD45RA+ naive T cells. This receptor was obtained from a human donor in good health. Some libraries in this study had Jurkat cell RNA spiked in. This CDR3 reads CASSHMGGGNPYEQYF. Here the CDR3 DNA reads TGTGCCAGCAGCCACATGGGAGGTGGCAACCCCTACGAGCAGTACTTC.